The following is a TCR beta chain sequence with its context. Its antigen is unidentified. The PCR contained 60 Vbeta and 13 Jbeta primers. Profiling relied on immunoSEQ multiplex PCR, and the TCRdb table lists in-frame clones only, not all of them. The data show 150,000 or so clones, 79% seen once. This entry is derived from a study of cytomegalovirus exposure and HLA in healthy donors. The study's findings and limits: What a later analysis showed was that several of the most significant clusters appeared linked to common viral pathogens. Investigators reported some 150 TCR beta chains as tied to cytomegalovirus. Per a later analysis, HLA-associated TCR beta chains showed more clonal expansion than other, equally common TCR beta chains. Excluded were some V segments that proved indistinguishable, including TRBV6-2 and TRBV6-3.

The CDR3 has 13 residues. The germline V gene has CDR1 MNHEY and CDR2 SMNVEV (reference sequence). V gave up 7 bases and J gave up 7 bases; unmatched junction bases: 5. The specimen was PBMCs. This TCR was recovered from a man aged 25 to 40 in good health and CMV-seropositive. The genes are TRBV27 and TRBJ2-1, with 9 bases matching TRBD1. CDR3 region: CASTYRGLNEQFF. CDR3 coding DNA: TGTGCCAGCACTTACAGGGGGCTGAATGAGCAGTTCTTC.